Listed below are T cell receptor beta chains from one sample, sequenced in a study of blood T cell repertoires in COVID-19. TCRdb keeps only in-frame clones here, not all; method: immunoSEQ multiplex PCR. Of approximately 100,000 clones in the sample, roughly 84% are singletons; the top ten hold under 8%. Specimen: peripheral blood. The receptors come from a woman older than 75 with active or convalescent COVID-19. Both conserved end residues are part of each CDR3. D genes are given only for firm matches. The size field is filled for only some rows; it gives once, few, many or a size class.

D gene,clone size,V gene,J gene,CDR3 protein,CDR3 DNA
NA,NA,TRBV6-5,TRBJ1-1,CASSYRGGWGNTEAFF,TGTGCCAGCAGTTACCGTGGGGGCTGGGGGAACACTGAAGCTTTCTTT
NA,once,TRBV7-2,TRBJ2-1,CASSLVAFYNEQFF,TGTGCCAGCAGCTTAGTAGCATTCTACAATGAGCAGTTCTTC
NA,NA,TRBV9,TRBJ2-1,CASSATRPNEQFF,TGTGCCAGCAGCGCCACTAGACCGAATGAGCAGTTCTTC
NA,once,TRBV28,TRBJ1-1,CASSLFASTEAFF,TGTGCCAGCAGTTTATTTGCGTCCACTGAAGCTTTCTTT
NA,NA,TRBV28,TRBJ2-5,CASRPTNRETQYF,TGTGCCAGCAGGCCGACGAACAGGGAGACCCAGTACTTC
TRBD1,NA,TRBV19,TRBJ1-5,CASSISGTGGQPQHF,TGTGCCAGTAGTATTTCTGGGACAGGGGGACAGCCCCAGCATTTT
NA,once,TRBV28,TRBJ2-7,CASSFSPSYEQYF,TGTGCCAGCAGCTTTTCTCCGTCCTACGAGCAGTACTTC
TRBD1,NA,TRBV7-2,TRBJ2-3,CASSLTTGQGNF,TGTGCCAGCAGCCTTACCACGGGACAGGGTAATTTT
NA,few,TRBV5-5,TRBJ2-7,CASSSHVRSYEQYF,TGTGCCAGCAGCTCACACGTCAGATCCTACGAGCAGTACTTC
NA,NA,TRBV15,TRBJ1-1,CATSREPGKFATEAFF,TGTGCCACCAGCAGAGAGCCAGGGAAGTTCGCCACTGAAGCTTTCTTT
TRBD1,NA,TRBV6-2/TRBV6-3,TRBJ1-2,CASSYGQGGGYTF,TGTGCCAGCAGTTACGGACAGGGAGGAGGCTACACCTTC
NA,once,TRBV7-7,TRBJ2-5,CASSLDVGGETQYF,TGTGCTAGCAGCTTAGATGTCGGGGGAGAGACCCAGTACTTC
NA,few,TRBV9,TRBJ1-2,CASSVTNGRGNYGYTF,TGTGCCAGCAGCGTTACTAATGGGAGGGGCAACTATGGCTACACCTTC
TRBD1,once,TRBV29-1,TRBJ2-3,CSVEDGQGEVGTDTQYF,TGCAGCGTTGAAGATGGACAGGGGGAAGTGGGCACAGATACGCAGTATTTT
TRBD1,NA,TRBV19,TRBJ1-4,CASSTQQGVDEKLFF,TGTGCCAGTAGTACCCAACAGGGGGTGGACGAAAAACTGTTTTTT
TRBD2,NA,TRBV18,TRBJ2-7,CASSPPSTSGSYEQYF,TGTGCCAGCTCACCACCGTCGACTAGCGGCTCCTACGAGCAGTACTTC
NA,NA,TRBV21-1,TRBJ1-1,CASSKVAGFQNTEAFF,TGTGCCAGCAGCAAAGTAGCAGGGTTTCAGAACACTGAAGCTTTCTTT
TRBD2,NA,TRBV18,TRBJ2-7,CASSPRSLAGSPYEQYF,TGTGCCAGCTCACCGCGATCTCTAGCGGGGTCCCCCTACGAGCAGTACTTC
TRBD1,NA,TRBV7-2,TRBJ1-1,CASSTGTVFMNTEAFF,TGTGCCAGCAGCACCGGGACAGTATTCATGAACACTGAAGCTTTCTTT
TRBD1,NA,TRBV10-1,TRBJ2-7,CASRMSEGASMYEQYF,TGCGCCAGCAGGATGTCCGAGGGGGCCTCTATGTACGAGCAGTACTTC
NA,once,TRBV5-1,TRBJ2-6,CASSLPQGTGANVLTF,TGCGCCAGCAGCTTGCCGCAGGGCACCGGGGCCAACGTCCTGACTTTC
NA,NA,TRBV6-5,TRBJ1-3,CASSYGGGSLGNTIYF,TGTGCCAGCAGTTACGGGGGCGGATCTCTTGGAAACACCATATATTTT
NA,NA,TRBV19,TRBJ1-2,CASSISQGANYGYTF,TGTGCCAGTAGTATAAGCCAGGGCGCTAACTATGGCTACACCTTC
NA,NA,TRBV5-1,TRBJ2-2,CASNLARRNTGELFF,TGCGCCAGCAACCTAGCGAGAAGGAACACCGGGGAGCTGTTTTTT
NA,once,TRBV6-5,TRBJ2-4,CASLGGALAKNIQYF,TGTGCCAGCTTAGGAGGTGCCCTAGCCAAAAACATTCAGTACTTC
NA,NA,TRBV7-3,TRBJ1-2,CASSSDKYGYTF,TGTGCCAGCAGCTCTGACAAGTATGGCTACACCTTC
NA,NA,TRBV3-1/TRBV3-2,TRBJ1-3,CASSQDPVLSGNTIYF,TGTGCCAGCAGCCAAGATCCCGTCCTCTCTGGAAACACCATATATTTT
NA,few,TRBV6-5,TRBJ1-3,CASTGSDFSGNTIYF,TGTGCCAGCACTGGATCGGACTTCTCTGGAAACACCATATATTTT
TRBD1,NA,TRBV10-3,TRBJ1-2,CATGTGAISGYTF,TGTGCCACCGGGACAGGGGCGATTTCTGGCTACACCTTC
NA,once,TRBV5-8,TRBJ2-3,CASSLSGVSTDTQYF,TGTGCCAGCAGCTTGAGTGGAGTTAGCACAGATACGCAGTATTTT
TRBD2,NA,TRBV9,TRBJ2-5,CASSVTGGPGETQYF,TGTGCCAGCAGCGTAACGGGAGGGCCGGGAGAGACCCAGTACTTC
NA,few,TRBV12-3/TRBV12-4,TRBJ2-7,CASSGDHSYEQYF,TGTGCCAGCAGCGGGGATCATTCCTACGAGCAGTACTTC
NA,NA,TRBV5-4,TRBJ2-2,CASSLSLQNTGELFF,TGTGCCAGCAGCTTGTCACTCCAGAACACCGGGGAGCTGTTTTTT
TRBD2,NA,TRBV7-3,TRBJ2-2,CASSPGLAGGGELFF,TGTGCCAGCAGCCCCGGACTAGCGGGAGGGGGGGAGCTGTTTTTT
TRBD2,NA,TRBV13,TRBJ2-7,CASSIRGLAGNYEQYF,TGTGCCAGCAGCATACGAGGACTAGCGGGAAACTACGAGCAGTACTTC
NA,NA,TRBV23-1,TRBJ2-7,CARRGEDYEQYF,TGCGCCCGCAGGGGGGAGGACTACGAGCAGTACTTC
NA,once,TRBV5-1,TRBJ2-2,CASSLEGDRTGELFF,TGCGCCAGCAGCTTGGAAGGGGATCGGACCGGGGAGCTGTTTTTT
NA,NA,TRBV27,TRBJ1-3,CASSSRTVSSGNTIYF,TGTGCCAGCAGTTCCCGGACAGTTTCCTCTGGAAACACCATATATTTT
NA,once,TRBV5-1,TRBJ2-7,CASSLASGYEQYF,TGCGCCAGCAGCTTGGCCTCGGGCTACGAGCAGTACTTC
TRBD1,NA,TRBV28,TRBJ1-1,CASSSGQTLLAEAFF,TGTGCCAGCAGTTCGGGACAGACCCTTTTGGCTGAAGCTTTCTTT
NA,NA,TRBV30,TRBJ1-5,CAWETGHPNQPQHF,TGTGCCTGGGAAACAGGACACCCCAATCAGCCCCAGCATTTT
TRBD2,NA,TRBV11-2,TRBJ2-1,CASSLAIAGVGNEQFF,TGTGCCAGCAGCTTAGCTATAGCGGGAGTTGGTAATGAGCAGTTCTTC
NA,NA,TRBV9,TRBJ1-6,CASSPFRQAENSPLHF,TGTGCCAGCAGCCCATTTCGACAGGCCGAAAATTCACCCCTCCACTTT
NA,NA,TRBV2,TRBJ2-3,CASSRLGMGTDTQYF,TGTGCCAGCAGTCGCCTGGGCATGGGCACAGATACGCAGTATTTT
TRBD2,NA,TRBV28,TRBJ2-3,CASSSSGNRPDTQYF,TGTGCCAGCAGTTCAAGCGGGAACCGACCAGATACGCAGTATTTT
TRBD1,NA,TRBV5-1,TRBJ2-7,CASSWTGDPYEQYF,TGCGCCAGCAGCTGGACAGGGGACCCCTACGAGCAGTACTTC
TRBD1,NA,TRBV6-8,TRBJ1-5,CASVYYRGLNQPQHF,TGTGCCAGCGTTTATTACAGGGGCCTCAATCAGCCCCAGCATTTT
NA,NA,TRBV2,TRBJ2-3,CASRFPGADTQYF,TGTGCCAGCAGGTTCCCGGGAGCAGATACGCAGTATTTT
TRBD2,NA,TRBV30,TRBJ2-7,CAWRLAVGGYEQYF,TGTGCCTGGAGGCTAGCGGTTGGAGGCTACGAGCAGTACTTC
TRBD2,NA,TRBV24-1,TRBJ2-1,CATSDYGLAGKRNEQFF,TGTGCCACCAGTGATTATGGACTAGCGGGCAAGAGGAATGAGCAGTTCTTC
TRBD1,NA,TRBV29-1,TRBJ2-1,CSVGDSNNEQFF,TGCAGCGTTGGGGACAGCAACAATGAGCAGTTCTTC
NA,NA,TRBV28,TRBJ2-7,CASSERTASYEQYF,TGTGCCAGCAGTGAAAGGACAGCCTCCTACGAGCAGTACTTC
TRBD2,NA,TRBV9,TRBJ2-1,CASSVSSGVNEQFF,TGTGCCAGCAGCGTTTCTAGCGGGGTCAATGAGCAGTTCTTC
TRBD2,NA,TRBV5-6,TRBJ2-4,CASSSRDYGWYF,TGTGCCAGCAGCTCCCGGGACTACGGTTGGTACTTC
NA,NA,TRBV29-1,TRBJ1-3,CSVEGVSGNTIYF,TGCAGCGTTGAAGGAGTCTCTGGAAACACCATATATTTT